This T cell receptor (beta chain) emerged from a study of early T cells in non-severe SARS-CoV-2 infection. In the study overall: Sequencing input comprised bulk RNA from unsorted whole blood; chain pairing was not available.

CDR1 and CDR2 from the germline V gene are WSHSY and SAAADI. There are 11 residues in the CDR3. Trimming took off 5 bases at V and 6 bases at J, with 4 bases between the two ends. Unique molecular identifiers tagged individual cDNA molecules. TCRdb re-called the 5' RACE reads with MiXCR, one entry per CDR3 protein. This sample carries 75,000 to 100,000 distinct CDR3 sequences, 15% of them seen once, and the ten largest clones take 4.5% to 7%. This clonotype was counted at least ten times. The rearrangement uses TRBV10-2 and TRBJ2-2; D is uncertain. This TCR came from an adult who was a healthcare worker with PCR-confirmed SARS-CoV-2 infection or an uninfected control (not recorded which). The sequencing sample was made of whole blood. The CDR3 sequence: CASSNSGELFF. CDR3 DNA sequence: TGCGCCAGCAGTAACTCCGGGGAGCTGTTTTTT.